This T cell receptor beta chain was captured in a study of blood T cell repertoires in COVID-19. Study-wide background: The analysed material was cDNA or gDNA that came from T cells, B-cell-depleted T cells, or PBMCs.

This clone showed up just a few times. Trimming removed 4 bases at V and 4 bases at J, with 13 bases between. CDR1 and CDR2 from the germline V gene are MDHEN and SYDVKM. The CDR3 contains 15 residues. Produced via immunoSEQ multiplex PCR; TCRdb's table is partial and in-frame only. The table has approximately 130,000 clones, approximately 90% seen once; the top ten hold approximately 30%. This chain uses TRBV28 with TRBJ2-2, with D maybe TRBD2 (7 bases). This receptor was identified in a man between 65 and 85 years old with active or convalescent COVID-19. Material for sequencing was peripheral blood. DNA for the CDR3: TGTGCCAGCAGTTCTCTGGGAGGGGGCACCGGGGAGCTGTTTTTT. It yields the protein CASSSLGGGTGELFF.